These 2 T cell receptor beta chains originate from one sample sequenced in a study of OX40 agonist ivuxolimab in advanced cancers. Profiled with immunoSEQ multiplex PCR; TCRdb holds only in-frame clones, not every one. The table includes about 120,000 clones, approximately 90% detected once. The sequencing used CD4+ or CD8+ T cells sorted from blood, collected in a trial of the OX40 agonist ivuxolimab. The receptors stem from an adult with an advanced solid tumor such as melanoma, head and neck, liver or kidney cancer.

The genes are TRBV5-1 and TRBJ1-1, with D possibly being TRBD1 (5 bases). The CDR3 is made up of 14 amino acids. CDR1 is SGHRS and CDR2 is YFSETQ in the germline V gene. Trimming stripped 4 bases from V and 1 base from J, with 11 bases between. The CDR3 coding sequence is TGCGCCAGCAGCCCAATGAGGGGGAACACTGAAGCTTTCTTT. Residues: CASSPMRGNTEAFF.

The CDR3 bases are TGTGCCAGCAGTTTAGATACAGGCCCTTATAGCAATCAGCCCCAGCATTTT. This sequence encodes CASSLDTGPYSNQPQHF. The chain employs TRBV28 and TRBJ1-5, with D possibly TRBD1 on 5 matching bases. The V end lost 2 bases, the J end lost 0 bases, and 14 bases lay between the germline ends. The CDR3 loop spans 17 amino acids. Germline V gene data show CDR1 as MDHEN and CDR2 as SYDVKM.